This T cell receptor beta chain was sequenced during a study of T-cell reconstitution after alpha-beta-depleted transplantation in children. The TCRbeta library incorporated unique molecular identifiers. TCRdb itself ran the PCR reads through MiXCR, one entry per CDR3 protein. The sample has around 140,000 distinct CDR3 sequences, about 8.8% seen once. From germline, CDR1 is DFQATT and CDR2 SNEGSKA (reference sequence). The V end was cut by 5 bases, the J end by 0 bases, with 10 bases between. The CDR3 contains 14 residues. This clonotype appeared many times. As yet, its antigen is unknown. Overall study results and limits: After one year, T-cell counts and TCRbeta diversity mostly came from new T cells. Several hundred expanded graft clones reportedly supplied alpha-beta T cells about two months after transplant. Recipient T cells and thymic progenitors that survived were the source of the high TCRbeta diversity seen at day 60 in some patients.

The rearrangement links TRBV20-1 to TRBJ2-2; D is possibly TRBD1 (6 bases). The sequence derives from a female patient aged 2-9 years who had a stem cell transplant for congenital amegakaryocytic thrombocytopenia, so the T cells may come from the graft donor. The source material was PBMCs, mostly from graft donor cells, sampled 180 days after TCRalphabeta/CD19-depleted stem cell transplant. The CDR3 DNA reads TGCAGTGCTCTCGGGACAACGAACACCGGGGAGCTGTTTTTT. Encoded protein: CSALGTTNTGELFF.